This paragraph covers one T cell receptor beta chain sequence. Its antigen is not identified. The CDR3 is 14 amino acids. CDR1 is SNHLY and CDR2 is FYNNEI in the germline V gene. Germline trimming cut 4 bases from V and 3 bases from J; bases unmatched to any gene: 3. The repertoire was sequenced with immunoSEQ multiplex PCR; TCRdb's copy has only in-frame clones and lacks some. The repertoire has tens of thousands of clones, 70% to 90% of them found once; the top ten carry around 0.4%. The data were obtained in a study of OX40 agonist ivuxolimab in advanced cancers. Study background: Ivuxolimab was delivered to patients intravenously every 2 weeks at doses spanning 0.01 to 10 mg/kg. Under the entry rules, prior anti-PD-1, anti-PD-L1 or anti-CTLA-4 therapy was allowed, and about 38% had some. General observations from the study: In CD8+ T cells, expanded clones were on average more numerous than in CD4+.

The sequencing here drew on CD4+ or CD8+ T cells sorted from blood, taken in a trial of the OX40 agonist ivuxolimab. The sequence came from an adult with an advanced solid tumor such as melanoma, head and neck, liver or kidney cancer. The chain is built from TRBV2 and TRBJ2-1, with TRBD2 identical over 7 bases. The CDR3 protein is CASSGTRGYNEQFF. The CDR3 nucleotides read TGTGCCAGCAGTGGGACTAGAGGCTACAATGAGCAGTTCTTC. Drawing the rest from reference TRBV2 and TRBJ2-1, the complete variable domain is EPEVTQTPSHQVTQMGQEVILRCVPISNHLYFYWYRQILGQKVEFLVSFYNNEISEKSEIFDDQFSVERPDGSNFTLKIRSTKLEDSAMYFCASSGTRGYNEQFFGPGTRLTVL.